Listed here are 28 T cell receptor beta chains from one sample, sequenced in a study of blood T cells in healthy people across ages. Alongside a J-beta primer mix, a sample-barcoded 5' primer served in a second PCR lasting about 6 to 11 cycles. One entry per CDR3 protein results from TCRdb running MiXCR on the 5' RACE reads. The sample records about 650,000 distinct CDR3 sequences, roughly 30% being singletons. Source material: blood. These receptors were obtained from a woman at least 80 years old in good health.

This clonotype was seen a few times. The rearrangement uses TRBV2 and TRBJ2-7; tentative D call: TRBD2 (6 bases). Per germline, CDR1 SNHLY and CDR2 FYNNEI. The CDR3 covers 14 residues. Trimming cost V 6 bases and J 3 bases, with 15 bases left between them. Here the CDR3 reads CASRTNTGGYEQYF. CDR3 DNA: TGTGCCAGCAGGACGAATACCGGGGGCTACGAGCAGTACTTC. Using reference TRBV2 and TRBJ2-7 for the parts outside the CDR3, the full variable domain is EPEVTQTPSHQVTQMGQEVILRCVPISNHLYFYWYRQILGQKVEFLVSFYNNEISEKSEIFDDQFSVERPDGSNFTLKIRSTKLEDSAMYFCASRTNTGGYEQYFGPGTRLTVT.

The chain combines TRBV12-3 or TRBV12-4 with TRBJ2-7, with D perhaps matching TRBD1 or TRBD2 (5 bases each). Matching the DNA end better, TRBJ2-5 makes the J call doubtful. The CDR3 spans 13 residues. The CDR3: CASSRGVRETQYF. DNA of the CDR3: TGTGCCAGCAGTCGAGGGGTGAGGGAGACCCAGTACTTC.

In its sample, this clonotype was seen a few times. The chain carries TRBV5-1 and TRBJ1-5, with D unresolved. Germline loops: CDR1 SGHRS, CDR2 YFSETQ. The length of the CDR3 is 15 residues. V was trimmed by 7 bases and J by 6 bases, leaving 20 bases between them. This CDR3 is CASHINSEPGQPQHF. In DNA form, the CDR3 reads TGCGCCAGCCACATTAACAGTGAGCCCGGTCAGCCCCAGCATTTT.

The chain recombines TRBV7-3 with TRBJ1-1, with no clear D. The CDR3 has 14 residues. Deletions cut 5 bases from V and 3 bases from J, with 13 bases between. Looked up from germline, CDR1 is SGHTA and CDR2 is FQGTGA. CDR3 loop: CASSPGYGDTEAFF. In DNA, the CDR3 is TGTGCCAGCAGCCCGGGGTATGGGGACACTGAAGCTTTCTTT.

The sample holds many counts of this clonotype. The chain recombines TRBV5-1 with TRBJ2-3, with D perhaps being TRBD1 or TRBD2 (5 bases each). Germline CDR1 reads SGHRS; CDR2 reads YFSETQ. CDR3 length: 13 amino acids. V lost 4 bases and J 11 bases, leaving 17 bases between the germline ends. CDR3 DNA: TGCGCCAGCAGCGCCTATACCGGGACCAGGCAGTATTTT. Encoded protein: CASSAYTGTRQYF.

A single count supports this clonotype. This chain links TRBV7-6 with TRBJ2-5; maybe TRBD2 (6 bases). The V end was cut by 4 bases, the J end by 2 bases, with 20 bases between. The V gene's germline CDR1 is SGHVS and CDR2 FNYEAQ. This CDR3 has 17 amino acids. CDR3 nucleotide sequence: TGTGCCAGCAGCTCGCGGGTGGGGAGGTCGGGGCAAGAGACCCAGTACTTC. Encoded protein: CASSSRVGRSGQETQYF.

The V and J genes are TRBV9 and TRBJ2-7; D call uncertain. V was pared by 0 bases and J by 5 bases, with 12 bases between. The germline V gene has CDR1 SGDLS and CDR2 YYNGEE. The CDR3 loop spans 14 amino acids. CDR3 in amino acids: CASSVGQGPHEQYF. DNA of the CDR3: TGTGCCAGCAGCGTAGGTCAAGGACCCCACGAGCAGTACTTC.

This clonotype occurred many times. CDR3 bases: TGCAGCGTTGACGGGGGCAACAATGAGCAGTTCTTC. Translating gives CSVDGGNNEQFF. The chain combines TRBV29-1 with TRBJ2-1; D may correspond to TRBD1 or TRBD2 (6 bases each). Germline V CDR1 and CDR2: SQVTM, ANQGSEA. V lost 3 bases and J lost 5, with 8 bases in between. This CDR3 is 12 amino acids long.

The genes are TRBV5-1 and TRBJ2-5, with 7 bases aligning to TRBD1. Germline loops: CDR1 SGHRS, CDR2 YFSETQ. The J segment lost 4 bases and the V segment lost 4 bases, leaving 10 bases of the junction unmatched. CDR3 length equals 15 residues. CDR3 sequence: CASSPEGTVRETQYF. In nucleotides, the CDR3 is TGCGCCAGCAGCCCGGAAGGGACAGTGAGAGAGACCCAGTACTTC.

In DNA form, the CDR3 reads TGTGCCAGCAGCGCCGGGACAGGGCCAGATACGCAGTATTTT. The encoded protein is CASSAGTGPDTQYF. The chain employs TRBV7-2 and TRBJ2-3; TRBD1 agrees at 9 bases. The junction had 4 bases not matched to a gene; V was cut back by 5 bases and J by 4 bases. From germline, CDR1 is SGHTA and CDR2 FQGNSA. This CDR3 spans 14 amino acids.

This clonotype was detected many times. This chain uses TRBV29-1 with TRBJ2-3; the D is unclear. The V end lost 6 bases, the J end lost 5 bases, and 9 bases lay between the germline ends. The germline CDR1 and CDR2 sequences are SQVTM and ANQGSEA. The CDR3 spans 11 residues. The CDR3 sequence: CSVSPGDTQYF. DNA of the CDR3: TGCAGCGTCTCTCCCGGAGATACGCAGTATTTT.

The chain combines TRBV12-3 or TRBV12-4 with TRBJ1-5; D is uncertain. The length of the CDR3 is 14 residues. V gave up 3 bases and J gave up 3 bases, with 9 bases separating them. This CDR3 reads CASSLMAANQPQHF. CDR3 DNA sequence: TGTGCCAGCAGTTTGATGGCCGCCAATCAGCCCCAGCATTTT.

This clonotype has ten or more counts. V usage is TRBV15 and J usage is TRBJ2-3, with 10 nucleotides matching TRBD2. CDR1 and CDR2 from the germline V gene are LNHNV and YYDKDF (reference sequence). V shed 2 bases, J shed 1 base, and the junction held 0 bases outside the gene matches. This CDR3 comprises 15 residues. CDR3 in amino acids: CATSRLAGGTDTQYF. The CDR3, as DNA: TGTGCCACCAGCAGACTAGCGGGGGGCACAGATACGCAGTATTTT.

The V and J genes are TRBV12-3 or TRBV12-4 and TRBJ1-2; TRBD1 might be the D (6 bases). Trimming stripped 3 bases from V and 8 bases from J, with 16 bases between. The CDR3 consists of 14 residues. The CDR3: CASSFLGRGGGYTF. The CDR3 nucleotides are TGTGCCAGCAGTTTTCTGGGCAGGGGCGGCGGCTACACCTTC.

The table lists this clonotype with many counts. The chain is built from TRBV10-2 and TRBJ2-6, with D perhaps given as TRBD1 or TRBD2 (5 bases each). Trimming stripped 2 bases from V and 0 bases from J, with 14 bases between. CDR1 and CDR2 (germline): WSHSY, SAAADI. This CDR3 is built from 18 residues. CDR3 nucleotides: TGCGCCAGCAGTGAGGTGGGACCCTTCAGCTCTGGGGCCAACGTCCTGACTTTC. Translated: CASSEVGPFSSGANVLTF.

This chain connects TRBV7-9 to TRBJ2-4; 7 nucleotides align to TRBD2. The CDR3 extends over 18 amino acids. Germline V gene data show CDR1 as SEHNR and CDR2 as FQNEAQ (reference sequence). V lost 3 bases to trimming and J lost 0 bases; unmatched junction nucleotides: 11. This chain's CDR3 is CASSFGVTSSLAKNIQYF. The CDR3 nucleotides read TGTGCCAGCAGCTTTGGGGTGACTAGCTCGCTAGCCAAAAACATTCAGTACTTC.

As for this clonotype: With a much larger clone just one base away, this may be a read error. The V call is TRBV6-1, the J call TRBJ2-4; D remains unclear. Germline loops: CDR1 MNHNS, CDR2 SASEGT. The germline V and J ends were trimmed by 1 base and 0 bases, with 13 bases remaining between them. The CDR3 totals 17 residues. The CDR3 sequence: CASSEGRRQIAKNIQYF. The CDR3 region has the DNA TGTGCCAGCAGTGAAGGGCGGCGGCAAATAGCCAAAAACATTCAGTACTTC.

The V gene is TRBV12-3 or TRBV12-4, the J gene TRBJ2-1; 9 bases agree with TRBD1. The ends lost 6 bases at V and 5 bases at J; junction bases unmatched: 8. The CDR3 is made up of 15 amino acids. CDR3 nucleotides: TGTGCCAGCAGGGGGGGACAGGGTGTCCACAATGAGCAGTTCTTC. It yields the protein CASRGGQGVHNEQFF.

This clonotype was detected ten times or more. This chain connects TRBV6-2 or TRBV6-3 to TRBJ2-7; D is possibly TRBD2 (5 bases). CDR1 and CDR2 (germline): MNHEY, SVGEGT. The CDR3 contains 12 residues. Trimming took off 8 bases at V and 3 bases at J, with 11 bases between the two ends. The CDR3 bases are TGTGCCAGCGGCGAGGGCTACTACGAGCAGTACTTC. This translates into CASGEGYYEQYF.

As for this clonotype: This clone may be a read error of a much larger clone one base away. The chain joins TRBV20-1 to TRBJ2-7; D may correspond to TRBD1 or TRBD2 (5 bases each). CDR1 DFQATT and CDR2 SNEGSKA come from the germline V gene (reference sequence). This CDR3 is built from 11 residues. Trimming stripped 7 bases from V and 6 bases from J, with 13 bases between. CDR3 residues: CSGDRDVEQYF. Here the CDR3 DNA reads TGCAGTGGGGACCGGGACGTCGAGCAGTACTTC.

Concerning this clonotype itself: Since no conserved phenylalanine or tryptophan closes the CDR3, a read error is the likely cause. The chain joins TRBV5-6 to TRBJ2-5; no reliable D call. Germline V gene data show CDR1 as SGHDT and CDR2 as YYEEEE. Trimming took 6 bases from V and 11 from J, leaving 14 bases between them. The CDR3 covers 11 residues. CDR3 protein: CASTRLGEQYV. CDR3 coding DNA: TGTGCCAGCACTCGATTGGGTGAGCAGTACGTC.

On this clonotype itself: This may come from a read error, since a much larger clone is one base off. The V and J genes are TRBV20-1 and TRBJ1-5, with D possibly TRBD1 on 6 matching bases. The V gene's germline CDR1 is DFQATT and CDR2 SNEGSKA (reference sequence). The CDR3 is 14 residues long. The CDR3 DNA reads as TGCGGTGCTCAAGGGGCAGGGGTAAATCAGCCCCAGCATTTT. It encodes CGAQGAGVNQPQHF.

This clonotype showed up many times. The chain combines TRBV27 with TRBJ1-6, with D perhaps TRBD1 (6 bases). The CDR3 is 16 amino acids. Germline loops: CDR1 MNHEY, CDR2 SMNVEV (reference sequence). V gave up 5 bases and J gave up 6 bases, with 17 bases separating them. The CDR3 spells CASSQGRRSFNSPLHF. Here the CDR3 DNA reads TGTGCCAGCAGTCAGGGGCGCAGGAGCTTTAATTCACCCCTCCACTTT.

Ten or more counts support this clonotype. The genes are TRBV29-1 and TRBJ2-7, with 9 bases matching TRBD2. CDR3 length equals 14 residues. Germline CDR1 SQVTM, CDR2 ANQGSEA. Germline trimming cut 6 bases from V and 6 bases from J; bases unmatched to any gene: 12. CDR3 in amino acids: CSVETGTSFGEQYF. The DNA of the CDR3 is TGCAGCGTCGAAACCGGGACTAGCTTCGGCGAGCAGTACTTC.

A single count supports this clonotype. The genes are TRBV10-3 and TRBJ2-1; D unclear. The CDR3 extends over 14 amino acids. Germline CDR1 and CDR2: ENHRY and SYGVKD. Deletions cut 2 bases from V and 4 bases from J, with 9 bases between. For the CDR3, the DNA is TGTGCCATCAGTGAGACGGACCAGTACAATGAGCAGTTCTTC. Amino acids: CAISETDQYNEQFF.

This clonotype was picked up one time. The junction departs from germline at one end; a sequencing error may be responsible. The chain recombines TRBV10-3 with TRBJ2-7, with D possibly being TRBD1 or TRBD2 (7 bases each). There are 13 residues in the CDR3. Germline loops: CDR1 ENHRY, CDR2 SYGVKD. The CDR3 region has the DNA TGTGTCATCAGGGGGGGGGGATACTACGAGCAGTACTTC. Residues: CVIRGGGYYEQYF.

The chain couples TRBV20-1 to TRBJ2-5; TRBD1 might be the D (5 bases). The germline CDR1 and CDR2 sequences are DFQATT and SNEGSKA (reference sequence). Trimming left V 1 base short and J 11 bases short, with 20 bases between. The CDR3 runs 14 residues. The CDR3: CSARGTRPKYGQYF. As DNA, the CDR3 is TGCAGTGCTAGAGGGACACGACCGAAGTACGGGCAGTACTTC.

This clonotype was seen just once. V and J are TRBV29-1 and TRBJ2-7; D is perhaps TRBD2 (6 bases). The CDR3 consists of 13 residues. Trimming removed 6 bases from V and 3 bases from J, with 15 bases in between. Per germline, CDR1 SQVTM and CDR2 ANQGSEA. Here the CDR3 DNA reads TGCAGCGTGGAGCCGGAGGGCAACTACGAGCAGTACTTC. Its translation is CSVEPEGNYEQYF.